This T cell receptor beta chain was obtained from a study of early T cells in non-severe SARS-CoV-2 infection. Across the study: The chains were unpaired, and the sequenced material was bulk RNA from unsorted whole blood.

V lost 4 bases and J 0 bases, leaving 9 bases between the germline ends. This CDR3 spans 14 amino acids. The V gene's germline CDR1 is PRHDT and CDR2 FYEKMQ (reference sequence). The sample holds many counts of this clonotype. Individual cDNA molecules were tagged with unique molecular identifiers, the study reported. TCRdb reprocessed the 5' RACE reads via MiXCR and lists one record per CDR3 protein. The sample yields some 60,000 distinct CDR3 sequences, 6.5% to 8.5% seen once. This clonotype originated in an adult who was a healthcare worker with PCR-confirmed SARS-CoV-2 infection or an uninfected control (not recorded which). The gene calls are TRBV13 and TRBJ1-1, with D unresolved. The sample comprised whole blood. This CDR3 reads CASSSTSLNTEAFF. DNA of the CDR3: TGTGCCAGCAGCTCCACCTCATTGAACACTGAAGCTTTCTTT.